Listed here are 21 T cell receptor beta chains from one sample, sequenced in a study of tumor-infiltrating lymphocytes in oesophageal squamous cell carcinoma. TCRdb ran MiXCR on the PCR reads and lists one entry per CDR3 protein. The table lists under 20,000 distinct CDR3 sequences, under 45% of them singletons, with just under 20% in the top ten. The specimen sequenced was esophageal tumor tissue. These receptors originate from a male donor with esophageal squamous cell carcinoma.

This clonotype was recorded many times. The chain combines TRBV6-1 with TRBJ1-4, with TRBD1 matching 7 bases. Trimming at V came to 6 bases and at J to 7 bases, leaving 14 bases not matched to a gene. This CDR3 has 16 residues. Germline CDR1 is MNHNS and CDR2 is SASEGT. Here the CDR3 DNA reads TGTGCCAGCAGAGATAGCATACAGGGGTCAGGTGAAAAACTGTTTTTT. Encoded protein: CASRDSIQGSGEKLFF.

As concerns this clonotype: Since no conserved phenylalanine or tryptophan closes the CDR3, a read error is the likely cause. It is unclear where the CDR3 begins or ends on the DNA, so no DNA is shown, and the CDR3 is as TCRdb lists it. This chain joins TRBV28 and TRBJ2-7; TRBD1 is the table's D call and was not checked against the DNA. Ends included, the CDR3 has 16 residues. Germline V gene data show CDR1 as MDHEN and CDR2 as SYDVKM. CDR3 in amino acids: CASSSGQGDYGYTFGS.

This clonotype was seen repeatedly, ten times or more. CDR3 loop: CASSGTGLAGAGLAKNIQYF. CDR3 nucleotides: TGTGCCAGCAGTGGGACGGGACTAGCGGGGGCCGGTCTAGCCAAAAACATTCAGTACTTC. This rearrangement joins TRBV6-4 to TRBJ2-4, with TRBD2 identical over 14 bases. The trim removed 4 bases at V and 0 bases at J, leaving 11 bases unmatched. The CDR3 length is 20 residues. Per the germline V gene, CDR1 is MRHNA and CDR2 is SNTAGT.

The chain employs TRBV7-2 and TRBJ1-1, with D tentatively TRBD1 (5 bases). CDR3 length: 13 amino acids. Between the trimmed V and J ends, which lost 5 bases and 1 base, there was a span of 8 bases. The germline gives CDR1 SGHTA, CDR2 FQGNSA. CDR3 loop: CASSKGENTEAFF. The CDR3 coding sequence is TGTGCCAGCAGCAAAGGGGAGAACACTGAAGCTTTCTTT. The whole variable domain, filled in from reference TRBV7-2 and TRBJ1-1, reads GAGVSQSPSNKVTEKGKDVELRCDPISGHTALYWYRQSLGQGLEFLIYFQGNSAPDKSGLPSDRFSAERTGGSVSTLTIQRTQQEDSAVYLCASSKGENTEAFFGQGTRLTVV.

This clonotype was counted once. In this CDR3 the conserved last residue, phenylalanine or tryptophan, is missing, so a read error is likely. Because the CDR3's place on the DNA is in doubt, the DNA is left out and the CDR3 is given as listed by TCRdb. The V call is TRBV5-3, the J call TRBJ2-7; the table calls TRBD1, which could not be checked here. TRBV5-3 belongs to the ORF category, with a function that is uncertain. The CDR3 spans 15 residues, counting both ends. The CDR3 sequence is CASTPKGYYGYTFGS.

This clonotype appeared many times. The chain has TRBV2 and TRBJ2-3; 7 bases agree with TRBD1. CDR1 is SNHLY and CDR2 is FYNNEI in the germline V gene. V lost 6 bases and J lost 6; bases outside the gene matches: 0. The CDR3 runs 11 residues. CDR3 amino acids: CASRQGDTQYF. DNA of the CDR3: TGTGCCAGCAGACAGGGGGATACGCAGTATTTT.

This clonotype was observed a few times. This chain links TRBV3-1 with TRBJ2-1; 12 positions agree with TRBD1. Germline CDR1 LGHDT, CDR2 YNNKEL (reference sequence). V trimming: 4 bases; J trimming: 2 bases; junction bases outside the gene matches: 3. The CDR3 length is 16 residues. CDR3 protein: CASSPGDRGPYNEQFF. CDR3 in DNA: TGTGCCAGCAGCCCCGGGGACAGGGGGCCCTACAATGAGCAGTTCTTC.

The V and J genes are TRBV7-2 and TRBJ1-2; no firm D call. V was cut by 5 bases and J by 2 bases, with 9 bases left in between. The germline CDR1 and CDR2 sequences are SGHTA and FQGNSA. This CDR3 spans 13 amino acids. CDR3 DNA sequence: TGTGCCAGCAGCATCAATCGGAACTATGGCTACACCTTC. Its protein is CASSINRNYGYTF. Looking up the rest from reference TRBV7-2 and TRBJ1-2 gives the full variable domain: GAGVSQSPSNKVTEKGKDVELRCDPISGHTALYWYRQSLGQGLEFLIYFQGNSAPDKSGLPSDRFSAERTGGSVSTLTIQRTQQEDSAVYLCASSINRNYGYTFGSGTRLTVV.

V gene TRBV6-6 combines with J gene TRBJ2-6; TRBD1 agrees at 7 bases. CDR3 length equals 16 residues. Germline V CDR1 and CDR2: MNHNY, SVGAGI (reference sequence). Trimming took 2 bases from V and 3 from J; bases not matched to a gene: 4. For the CDR3, the DNA is TGTGCCAGCAGTTACGAGGGGGCGGATGGGGCCAACGTCCTGACTTTC. Protein product: CASSYEGADGANVLTF.

This clonotype was seen a single time. The CDR3 does not end in the conserved phenylalanine or tryptophan, so this is likely a read error. It is unclear where the CDR3 begins or ends on the DNA, so no DNA is shown, and the CDR3 is as TCRdb lists it. The chain recombines TRBV27 with TRBJ2-3; TRBD1, the D gene given by the table, was not confirmed from the DNA. Looked up from germline, CDR1 is MNHEY and CDR2 is SMNVEV (reference sequence). The CDR3 length is 18 residues, termini included. CDR3 region: CASSWKLSGQFYEQYFGN.

This clonotype was seen repeatedly, ten times or more. A read error may be the cause here, since a much bigger clone is one base away. The chain carries TRBV12-5 and TRBJ2-1, with D hard to call. The DNA end favors TRBJ2-7, so the J call may be wrong. Looked up from germline, CDR1 is LGHNT and CDR2 is FRNRAP. This CDR3 has 12 residues. In DNA form, the CDR3 reads TGTGCTAGTGGTTTGGGGGGTAATGAGCAGTACTTC. It is translated as CASGLGGNEQYF.

The sample holds a few counts of this clonotype. The genes are TRBV10-3 and TRBJ2-5; D is perhaps TRBD2 (6 bases). Germline V CDR1 and CDR2: ENHRY, SYGVKD. The CDR3 length is 16 residues. Trimming shortened V by 8 bases and J by 1 base, and 20 bases separated the two germline ends. CDR3 DNA: TGTGCCATCGTTTTTAGCGGAAACATGACCCAAGAGACCCAGTACTTC. Protein product: CAIVFSGNMTQETQYF.

The table lists this clonotype with a few counts. The J gene is TRBJ2-2, the V gene TRBV7-8; D gene unclear. Trimming removed 5 bases from V and 4 bases from J, with 14 bases in between. The CDR3 length is 15 residues. The germline gives CDR1 SGHVS, CDR2 FQNEAQ. CDR3 protein: CASSPGRRSTGELFF. The CDR3, as DNA: TGTGCCAGCAGCCCTGGACGCAGGAGCACCGGGGAGCTGTTTTTT.

This clonotype appeared many times. The rearrangement joins TRBV7-2 to TRBJ2-5; the match to TRBD2 covers 7 bases. The CDR3 is 13 amino acids. Germline-derived CDR1 and CDR2 are SGHTA and FQGNSA. The V segment lost 7 bases and the J segment 4 bases; nucleotides outside the gene matches: 6. DNA of the CDR3: TGTGCCAGCACTTTTACGGGGGGAGAGACCCAGTACTTC. It codes for CASTFTGGETQYF.

This clonotype has ten or more counts. The gene calls are TRBV9 and TRBJ2-7; 12 bases align to TRBD2. This CDR3 has 16 amino acids. Germline V gene data show CDR1 as SGDLS and CDR2 as YYNGEE. With V trimmed by 0 bases and J by 3 bases, 4 bases remained unmatched. CDR3 nucleotide sequence: TGTGCCAGCAGCGTAGCGGGACTAGCGGGCATCTACGAGCAGTACTTC. It translates to CASSVAGLAGIYEQYF.

Turning to this clonotype: The germline gene is not matched at one end of the junction; a read error may be the cause. The V gene is TRBV11-2, the J gene TRBJ2-4; perhaps TRBD1 as D (6 bases). The end of the DNA aligns better with TRBJ2-7, so the J call may be wrong. CDR3 length equals 15 residues. CDR1 is SGHAT and CDR2 is FQNNGV in the germline V gene. CDR3: CASRLGASPVHEQYF. CDR3 bases: TGTGCCAGCCGCTTGGGGGCCAGTCCCGTCCACGAGCAGTACTTC.

This clonotype was observed many times. This chain joins TRBV5-6 and TRBJ1-5; possibly TRBD1 for D (6 bases). V was pared by 2 bases and J by 0 bases, with 9 bases between. CDR1 SGHDT and CDR2 YYEEEE come from the germline V gene. The CDR3 is made up of 15 amino acids. CDR3 sequence reads: CASSLGGHSNQPQHF. In DNA, the CDR3 is TGTGCCAGCAGCTTAGGGGGGCATAGCAATCAGCCCCAGCATTTT.

This clonotype was counted ten times or more. The chain recombines TRBV7-9 with TRBJ1-4; D is perhaps TRBD1 (5 bases). This CDR3 is 17 amino acids long. Looked up from germline, CDR1 is SEHNR and CDR2 is FQNEAQ (reference sequence). V lost 2 bases to trimming and J lost 5 bases, with 18 bases between them. The CDR3 sequence: CASSLNSAGVWNEKLFF. CDR3 in DNA: TGTGCCAGCAGCTTAAATTCGGCGGGGGTTTGGAATGAAAAACTGTTTTTT.

This clonotype has a count of ten or more. The junction departs from the called germline gene at one end, perhaps through a read error. The gene calls are TRBV6-1 and TRBJ2-5; D perhaps matches TRBD1 (5 bases). This CDR3 contains 13 residues. Germline assignment: CDR1 MNHNS and CDR2 SASEGT. In DNA, the CDR3 is TGTGCCATCAGGGTAAAGGGAAATTCACCCCTCCACTTC. It yields the protein CAIRVKGNSPLHF.

This clonotype came up a few times. This chain links TRBV5-1 with TRBJ2-7; 9 bases line up with TRBD2. Losses at the gene ends were 1 base for V and 5 bases for J; bases not matched to a gene: 4. Per the germline V gene, CDR1 is SGHRS and CDR2 is YFSETQ. The CDR3 covers 14 residues. The CDR3 sequence: CASSLRLAVDEQYF. CDR3 bases: TGCGCCAGCAGCTTGCGACTAGCGGTGGACGAGCAGTACTTC.

The V gene is TRBV7-3, the J gene TRBJ2-1, with D possibly TRBD1 on 5 matching bases. The J call is in doubt because the DNA end fits TRBJ1-2 better. CDR3 length: 13 amino acids. Germline V gives CDR1 SGHTA, CDR2 FQGTGA. DNA for the CDR3: TGTGCCAGCAGCGCCGGGGGGGGCTATGGCTACACCTTC. This gives the protein CASSAGGGYGYTF.